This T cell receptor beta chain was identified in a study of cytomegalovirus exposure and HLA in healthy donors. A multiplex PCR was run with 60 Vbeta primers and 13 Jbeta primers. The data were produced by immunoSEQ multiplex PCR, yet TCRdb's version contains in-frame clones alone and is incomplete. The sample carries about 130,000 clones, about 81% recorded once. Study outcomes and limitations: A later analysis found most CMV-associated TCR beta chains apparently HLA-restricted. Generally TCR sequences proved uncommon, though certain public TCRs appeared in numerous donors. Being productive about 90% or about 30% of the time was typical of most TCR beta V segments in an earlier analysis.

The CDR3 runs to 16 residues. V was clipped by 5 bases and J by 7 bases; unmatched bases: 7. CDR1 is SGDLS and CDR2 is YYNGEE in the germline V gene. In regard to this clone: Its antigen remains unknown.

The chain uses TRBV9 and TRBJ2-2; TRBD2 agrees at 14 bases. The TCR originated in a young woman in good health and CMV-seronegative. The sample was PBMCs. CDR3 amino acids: CASSQPGLAGVGELFF. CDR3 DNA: TGTGCCAGCAGTCAACCGGGACTAGCGGGAGTCGGGGAGCTGTTTTTT.